This paragraph covers one T cell receptor (beta chain) sequence. Its antigen is currently unknown. This entry belongs to a study of T cell repertoires in cytomegalovirus infection. As for the study in general: Public TCR beta signatures were indicative of both CMV infection and a matching HLA type.

TCRdb ran MiXCR on the reads and lists one entry per CDR3 protein. The sample carries some 560,000 distinct CDR3 sequences, around two fifths recorded once. Study conclusions and caveats: Totalled public TCR beta family frequency picked out people who carried CMV plus the relevant HLA.

The CDR3 has 15 amino acids. Between the trimmed V and J ends, which lost 6 bases and 5 bases, there was a span of 20 bases. Germline assignment: CDR1 MNHNS and CDR2 SASEGT. The sequences come from cultured PBMCs, collected from culture after CMV antigen stimulation. V is TRBV6-1 and J is TRBJ2-7; tentative D call: TRBD1 (6 bases). This sequence was found in a human donor in good health (CMV status not recorded). Some clones in this sample may be carry-over from other donors' samples. CDR3 in amino acids: CASRAAGTPVHEQYF. For the CDR3, the DNA is TGTGCCAGCAGGGCGGCCGGGACACCTGTCCACGAGCAGTACTTC.